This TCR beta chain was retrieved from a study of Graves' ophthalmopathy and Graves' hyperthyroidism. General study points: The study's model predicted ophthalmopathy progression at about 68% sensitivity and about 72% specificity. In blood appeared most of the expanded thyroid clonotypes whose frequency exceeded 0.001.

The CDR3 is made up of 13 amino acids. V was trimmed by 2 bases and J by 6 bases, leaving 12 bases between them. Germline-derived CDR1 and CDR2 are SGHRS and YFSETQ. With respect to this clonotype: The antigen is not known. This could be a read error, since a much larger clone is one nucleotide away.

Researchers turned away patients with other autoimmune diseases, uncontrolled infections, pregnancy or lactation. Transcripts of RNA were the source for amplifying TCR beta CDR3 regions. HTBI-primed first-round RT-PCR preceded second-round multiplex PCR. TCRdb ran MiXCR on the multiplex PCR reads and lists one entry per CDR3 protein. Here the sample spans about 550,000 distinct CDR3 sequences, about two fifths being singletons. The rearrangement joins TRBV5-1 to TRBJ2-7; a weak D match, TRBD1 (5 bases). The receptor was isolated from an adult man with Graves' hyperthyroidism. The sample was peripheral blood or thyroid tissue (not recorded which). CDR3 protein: CASSFWAGCEQYF. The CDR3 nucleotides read TGCGCCAGCAGCTTTTGGGCAGGGTGCGAGCAGTACTTC.